This T cell receptor beta chain was captured in a study of blood T cell repertoires in COVID-19. Study-wide background: Researchers got acute and convalescent COVID-19 samples from the United States, Italy and Spain. T cells, B-cell-depleted T cells, or PBMCs supplied cDNA or gDNA.

TCRdb's copy holds only in-frame clones and misses some; the assay was immunoSEQ multiplex PCR. The data contain 63,000 or so clones, more than 75% of them singletons. V lost 11 bases and J lost 4, with 11 bases in between. The CDR3 is 11 residues long. Germline CDR1 SNHLY, CDR2 FYNNEI. The chain recombines TRBV2 with TRBJ1-1, with a tentative D call TRBD1 (5 bases). Sequenced material: peripheral blood. The sequence was collected from a human donor in a cohort sampled during active COVID-19. Written as DNA, the CDR3 is TGTGCCGGGGGGGTGGGCACTGAAGCTTTCTTT. It encodes CAGGVGTEAFF. Together with reference TRBV2 and TRBJ1-1, the CDR3 gives the full variable domain: EPEVTQTPSHQVTQMGQEVILRCVPISNHLYFYWYRQILGQKVEFLVSFYNNEISEKSEIFDDQFSVERPDGSNFTLKIRSTKLEDSAMYFCAGGVGTEAFFGQGTRLTVV.